These 24 T cell receptor beta chains were sequenced from one sample in a study of blood T cell repertoires in COVID-19. The table came from immunoSEQ multiplex PCR; TCRdb's copy has only in-frame clones and leaves some out. The sample includes about 270,000 clones, about nine tenths seen only once; the top ten take about 2.1%. Sequencing was performed on PBMCs or T cells enriched from blood (not recorded which). These receptors were taken from a woman aged 35 to 49 with acute COVID-19.

This chain links TRBV6-5 with TRBJ1-5; the D is unclear. The V and J ends lost 6 bases and 1 base respectively, with 13 bases between them. CDR3 length: 15 amino acids. CDR1 and CDR2 from the germline V gene are MNHEY and SVGAGI. CDR3 in amino acids: CASSSGKVSNQPQHF. CDR3 in DNA: TGTGCCAGCAGCAGCGGGAAGGTCAGCAATCAGCCCCAGCATTTT.

The chain is built from TRBV2 and TRBJ1-1, with TRBD1 as a possible D gene (6 bases). This CDR3 has 13 residues. In germline, CDR1 is SNHLY, CDR2 FYNNEI. Between the trimmed V and J ends, which lost 8 bases and 1 base, there was a span of 11 bases. CDR3 residues: CASDRLRNTEAFF. The CDR3 DNA follows: TGTGCCAGCGACAGGCTCAGGAACACTGAAGCTTTCTTT.

The chain joins TRBV6-5 to TRBJ2-5; TRBD2 agrees at 8 bases. The V and J ends lost 6 bases and 5 bases, in that order; junction bases with no gene match: 8. The CDR3 has 14 amino acids. Germline V gene sequence: CDR1 MNHEY, CDR2 SVGAGI. CDR3 region: CASRLGLASETQYF. The CDR3 nucleotides are TGTGCCAGCAGACTCGGACTAGCCTCCGAGACCCAGTACTTC.

The chain has TRBV20-1 and TRBJ1-4, with unresolved D. Deletions cut 6 bases from V and 7 bases from J, with 9 bases between. Germline V gene data show CDR1 as DFQATT and CDR2 as SNEGSKA (reference sequence). The CDR3 length is 11 residues. The CDR3 reads CSAPSREKLFF. The DNA for the CDR3 is TGCAGTGCCCCGTCCCGTGAAAAACTGTTTTTT.

This clone occurred once. This sequence joins TRBV18 and TRBJ2-7, with D possibly TRBD2 on 5 matching bases. Germline CDR1 is KGHSH and CDR2 is LQKENI. V gave up 6 bases and J gave up 2 bases, with 8 bases separating them. CDR3 length: 12 residues. CDR3 bases: TGTGCCAGCTCTCCGGGGACCTACGAGCAGTACTTC. Protein product: CASSPGTYEQYF.

DNA of the CDR3: TGTGCCAGCAGCCAAGAACAGGGGGCAGAGACCCAGTACTTC. Translating gives CASSQEQGAETQYF. This sequence joins TRBV4-2 and TRBJ2-5; 9 bases map to TRBD1. This CDR3 spans 14 amino acids. The trim removed 0 bases at V and 4 bases at J, leaving 0 bases unmatched. CDR1 and CDR2 (germline): LGHNA, YNFKEQ.

This chain links TRBV5-1 with TRBJ1-3, with D maybe TRBD1 (5 bases). Trimming left V 3 bases short and J 0 bases short, with 10 bases between. Germline V lookup: CDR1 SGHRS, CDR2 YFSETQ. This CDR3 contains 15 residues. DNA of the CDR3: TGCGCCAGCAGCTATCTAGGGGACTCTGGAAACACCATATATTTT. It encodes CASSYLGDSGNTIYF.

The V gene is TRBV18, the J gene TRBJ2-5; D is ambiguous. The germline CDR1 and CDR2 sequences are KGHSH and LQKENI. Trimming took 8 bases from V and 5 from J, leaving 15 bases between them. This CDR3 region has 13 residues. CDR3 sequence (DNA): TGTGCCAGCACCCAGGTGGGCCTGGAGACCCAGTACTTC. Residues: CASTQVGLETQYF.

This chain uses TRBV9 with TRBJ2-3; 9 bases agree with TRBD1. Unmatched junction bases numbered 5, after V lost 2 bases and J lost 4 bases. The CDR3 spans 15 residues. The germline V gene encodes CDR1 SGDLS and CDR2 YYNGEE. The CDR3 loop reads CASSVADRGADTQYF. Here the CDR3 DNA reads TGTGCCAGCAGCGTGGCGGACAGGGGCGCAGATACGCAGTATTTT.

The rearrangement uses TRBV2 and TRBJ2-7; perhaps TRBD2 as D (6 bases). The CDR3 has 13 amino acids. V lost 7 bases and J 5 bases, leaving 15 bases between the germline ends. Germline V CDR1 and CDR2: SNHLY, FYNNEI. The DNA for the CDR3 is TGTGCCAGCATAGTTGGGGGAGGTCACGAGCAGTACTTC. Its translation: CASIVGGGHEQYF.

The genes are TRBV27 and TRBJ2-2; D not certain. The V end was cut by 5 bases, the J end by 1 base, with 5 bases between. CDR1 and CDR2 from the germline V gene are MNHEY and SMNVEV (reference sequence). The CDR3 contains 13 residues. The CDR3, as DNA: TGTGCCAGCAGTACAGTGAACACCGGGGAGCTGTTTTTT. It translates to CASSTVNTGELFF.

CDR3 sequence reads: CASSPQVSGSYNEQFF. The CDR3 nucleotides read TGTGCCAGCAGCCCCCAGGTTAGCGGGAGTTACAATGAGCAGTTCTTC. This sequence joins TRBV7-2 and TRBJ2-1; TRBD2 aligns across 9 bases. Germline V gives CDR1 SGHTA, CDR2 FQGNSA. Germline trimming cut 5 bases from V and 4 bases from J; bases unmatched to any gene: 9. There are 16 residues in the CDR3.

The V call is TRBV7-2, the J call TRBJ2-2; 9 nucleotides agree with TRBD1. Germline CDR1 reads SGHTA; CDR2 reads FQGNSA. This CDR3 is 15 amino acids long. After removal of 5 bases from V and 6 bases from J, the junction contained 7 bases not matched to a gene. CDR3 protein: CASSPGTGRSGELFF. In DNA, the CDR3 is TGTGCCAGCAGCCCCGGGACAGGGAGGTCCGGGGAGCTGTTTTTT.

This clone was recorded only once. The genes are TRBV4-1 and TRBJ2-7; 9 bases are shared with TRBD2. Germline-derived CDR1 and CDR2 are MGHRA and YSYEKL. CDR3 length equals 15 residues. Trimming cost V 5 bases and J 3 bases; bases outside gene matches: 8. The CDR3 DNA reads TGCGCCAGCAGCACCTCTAGCGGGGCCCTCTACGAGCAGTACTTC. Its protein product is CASSTSSGALYEQYF.

J is TRBJ1-5 and V is TRBV19; D may be TRBD1 (6 bases). This CDR3 spans 15 amino acids. CDR1 LNHDA and CDR2 SQIVND come from the germline V gene (reference sequence). Trimming took off 9 bases at V and 5 bases at J, with 20 bases between the two ends. DNA of the CDR3: TGTGCCAGATCCCAACAGGGCCGTTTGTATCAGCCCCAGCATTTT. The encoded protein is CARSQQGRLYQPQHF. The full variable domain, completed using reference TRBV19 and TRBJ1-5, is DGGITQSPKYLFRKEGQNVTLSCEQNLNHDAMYWYRQDPGQGLRLIYYSQIVNDFQKGDIAEGYSVSREKKESFPLTVTSAQKNPTAFYLCARSQQGRLYQPQHFGDGTRLSIL.

The gene calls are TRBV4-1 and TRBJ1-1; TRBD1 aligns across 7 bases. The CDR3 runs to 15 residues. The germline gives CDR1 MGHRA, CDR2 YSYEKL. V trimming: 0 bases; J trimming: 4 bases; junction bases outside the gene matches: 5. The CDR3 spells CASSQDVGQSTEAFF. For the CDR3, the DNA is TGCGCCAGCAGCCAAGATGTGGGACAGAGCACTGAAGCTTTCTTT.

This chain links TRBV7-9 with TRBJ2-1, with unresolved D. V was pared by 4 bases and J by 5 bases, with 18 bases between. CDR1 is SEHNR, CDR2 FQNEAQ, per germline (reference sequence). The length of the CDR3 is 16 residues. The CDR3 nucleotides are TGTGCCAGCAGCTGGCAGGCCGCCGTTCGAGACAATGAGCAGTTCTTC. This gives the protein CASSWQAAVRDNEQFF.

This chain connects TRBV2 to TRBJ2-5, with 8 bases identical to TRBD2. The CDR3 runs 13 residues. Germline V gene data show CDR1 as SNHLY and CDR2 as FYNNEI. V dropped 8 bases and J dropped 5; count of bases not matched to a gene: 7. The CDR3 loop reads CASLSGGHETQYF. CDR3 coding DNA: TGTGCCAGCCTGAGCGGGGGTCATGAGACCCAGTACTTC.

This clone appeared once. The chain uses TRBV5-6 and TRBJ1-1; D is possibly TRBD1 (5 bases). Germline assignment: CDR1 SGHDT and CDR2 YYEEEE. Trimming stripped 0 bases from V and 5 bases from J, with 11 bases between. The CDR3 is made up of 14 amino acids. For the CDR3, the DNA is TGTGCCAGCAGCTTGGGGAGGAGGGGTACTGAAGCTTTCTTT. It codes for CASSLGRRGTEAFF.

This clone was counted between two and nine times. An end of the junction does not agree with germline; a read error may underlie this. This rearrangement joins TRBV19 to TRBJ2-7, with D uncertain. The CDR3 runs to 13 residues. CDR1 and CDR2 from the germline V gene are LNHDA and SQIVND (reference sequence). CDR3 residues: CASSMRNSHEQYF. Here the CDR3 DNA reads TGTGCCAGTAGTATGCGAAACTCCCACGAGCAGTACTTC.

The chain joins TRBV19 to TRBJ2-2; TRBD2 is a possible D gene (6 bases). Germline V gene data show CDR1 as LNHDA and CDR2 as SQIVND (reference sequence). The CDR3 runs to 14 residues. V gave up 6 bases and J gave up 1 base, with 9 bases separating them. The DNA of the CDR3 is TGTGCCAGTAGCCGGGACTGGAACACCGGGGAGCTGTTTTTT. Protein: CASSRDWNTGELFF. The variable domain in full, with the rest retrieved from reference TRBV19 and TRBJ2-2, is DGGITQSPKYLFRKEGQNVTLSCEQNLNHDAMYWYRQDPGQGLRLIYYSQIVNDFQKGDIAEGYSVSREKKESFPLTVTSAQKNPTAFYLCASSRDWNTGELFFGEGSRLTVL.

This chain uses TRBV7-2 with TRBJ2-2, with 12 nucleotides matching TRBD2. The CDR3 runs to 17 residues. Germline trimming cut 5 bases from V and 5 bases from J; bases unmatched to any gene: 9. CDR1 SGHTA and CDR2 FQGNSA come from the germline V gene. This chain's CDR3 is CASSRSMTSGRTGELFF. The CDR3 region has the DNA TGTGCCAGCAGCCGCTCGATGACTAGCGGGAGAACCGGGGAGCTGTTTTTT.

The V and J genes are TRBV28 and TRBJ1-2, with 9 bases lining up with TRBD1. Germline V CDR1 and CDR2: MDHEN, SYDVKM. CDR3 length: 14 amino acids. V trimming: 5 bases; J trimming: 9 bases; junction bases outside the gene matches: 10. CDR3 DNA sequence: TGTGCCAGCAGTACGACGGACAGGGGTGATCGCTACACCTTC. Translating it yields CASSTTDRGDRYTF.

The chain carries TRBV19 and TRBJ1-2; perhaps TRBD1 as D (6 bases). Germline loops: CDR1 LNHDA, CDR2 SQIVND (reference sequence). This CDR3 region has 14 residues. Deletions cut 7 bases from V and 4 bases from J, with 16 bases between. The DNA for the CDR3 is TGTGCCAGTAACACAGGGCGATGGGGCTATGGCTACACCTTC. This sequence encodes CASNTGRWGYGYTF.